This section outlines one T cell receptor (beta chain) sequence together with its context. Its antigen remains unknown. The sample contains more than one DNA sequence encoding this CDR3. These data are taken from a study of cytomegalovirus exposure and HLA in healthy donors. Background on the study: A data release that came early held tens of millions of unique TCRs from HLA-typed donors. Study-wide results and limits: Many donors shared some public TCRs, even though most TCR sequences were rare.

13 Jbeta primers and 60 Vbeta primers were used for the PCR. Profiled with immunoSEQ multiplex PCR; TCRdb holds only in-frame clones, not every one. The table has around 150,000 clones, 70% to 90% seen once. CDR3 length equals 15 residues. Germline-derived CDR1 and CDR2 are MNHEY and SMNVEV (reference sequence). V was clipped by 3 bases and J by 4 bases; unmatched bases: 4. The chain links TRBV27 to TRBJ2-7, with TRBD2 matching over 12 bases. Sequencing input: PBMCs. The clonotype originates from a woman under 30 in good health and CMV-seronegative. The CDR3 nucleotides are TGTGCCAGCAGTTTGCTAGCGGGAGGGCGGTACGAGCAGTACTTC. Translation: CASSLLAGGRYEQYF.